What follows are 20 T cell receptor beta chains derived from one specimen sequenced in a study of blood T cell repertoires in COVID-19. Some clones are missing from TCRdb's copy, which holds only in-frame ones; the method was immunoSEQ multiplex PCR. The sample consists of tens of thousands of clones, around 78% of them appearing once. The material sequenced was peripheral blood. These receptors came from a human donor with active or convalescent COVID-19. The donor label of this sample is uncertain.

The chain uses TRBV11-3 and TRBJ2-7; D is perhaps TRBD2 (6 bases). CDR1 SGHNT and CDR2 YENEEA come from the germline V gene. This CDR3 has 13 amino acids. V was cut by 3 bases and J by 5 bases, with 11 bases left in between. The CDR3, as DNA: TGTGCCAGCAGCTTGGACCGGGAGAACGAGCAGTACTTC. This codes for CASSLDRENEQYF.

The chain carries TRBV6-6 and TRBJ2-1, with 8 nucleotides matching TRBD2. Trimming cost V 7 bases and J 10 bases; bases outside gene matches: 12. The germline V gene encodes CDR1 MNHNY and CDR2 SVGAGI (reference sequence). This CDR3 spans 14 amino acids. The CDR3 loop reads CASTSSGLAGEQFF. The CDR3 region has the DNA TGTGCCAGCACCTCCTCCGGACTAGCTGGGGAGCAGTTCTTC.

V gene TRBV19 combines with J gene TRBJ1-1, with D uncertain. Trimming shortened V by 3 bases and J by 8 bases, and 13 bases separated the two germline ends. Germline V gene sequence: CDR1 LNHDA, CDR2 SQIVND (reference sequence). The CDR3 is 13 residues long. CDR3 residues: CASSISPRSEAFF. CDR3 in DNA: TGTGCCAGTAGTATTTCCCCCCGGTCCGAAGCTTTCTTT.

The V call is TRBV9, the J call TRBJ1-1; D ambiguous. This CDR3 comprises 14 residues. The V and J ends lost 4 bases and 1 base respectively, with 11 bases between them. Germline V gene sequence: CDR1 SGDLS, CDR2 YYNGEE. Here the CDR3 DNA reads TGTGCCAGCAGCCCTCGCACCAGGAACACTGAAGCTTTCTTT. Translating gives CASSPRTRNTEAFF.

The chain links TRBV6-5 to TRBJ1-5, with a possible D match to TRBD1 (5 bases). The CDR3 runs to 15 residues. Germline values: CDR1 MNHEY, CDR2 SVGAGI. The ends were cut back, 9 bases at V and 2 bases at J, with 17 bases in the middle. CDR3 nucleotide sequence: TGTGCCAGTTCGTGGGGCTCGGGCGGCAATCAGCCCCAGCATTTT. It is translated as CASSWGSGGNQPQHF.

The J gene is TRBJ1-4, the V gene TRBV5-1; D might be TRBD1 (6 bases). CDR1 and CDR2 from the germline V gene are SGHRS and YFSETQ. V lost 3 bases and J 0 bases, leaving 15 bases between the germline ends. This CDR3 has 17 amino acids. The CDR3 sequence is CASSSTGLEATNEKLFF. The CDR3 DNA reads TGCGCCAGCAGCTCCACAGGGCTAGAAGCAACTAATGAAAAACTGTTTTTT.

This clone came up many times. Other DNA sequences in this specimen translate into the identical CDR3. The V gene is TRBV28, the J gene TRBJ2-6, with D possibly matching TRBD1 (5 bases). Per germline, CDR1 MDHEN and CDR2 SYDVKM. The V end was cut by 5 bases, the J end by 0 bases, with 8 bases between. This CDR3 region has 15 residues. The CDR3 is CASSRDSSGANVLTF. CDR3 bases: TGTGCCAGCAGTAGAGACAGCTCTGGGGCCAACGTCCTGACTTTC. Combining the CDR3 with reference TRBV28 and TRBJ2-6 gives the whole variable domain DVKVTQSSRYLVKRTGEKVFLECVQDMDHENMFWYRQDPGLGLRLIYFSYDVKMKEKGDIPEGYSVSREKKERFSLILESASTNQTSMYLCASSRDSSGANVLTFGAGSRLTVL.

The chain has TRBV6-2 or TRBV6-3 and TRBJ1-1; maybe TRBD1 (6 bases). V lost 5 bases to trimming and J lost 12 bases, with 19 bases between them. The CDR3 totals 13 residues. The germline V gene encodes CDR1 MNHEY and CDR2 SVGEGT. The CDR3 here is CASSRAGARMTFF. CDR3 nucleotides: TGTGCCAGCAGTCGGGCGGGGGCGCGAATGACTTTCTTT.

This clone came up a few times. Here the CDR3 reads CASSFRTSGPTDTQYF. The DNA of the CDR3 is TGTGCCAGCAGCTTTCGGACTAGCGGGCCGACAGATACGCAGTATTTT. This chain links TRBV11-2 with TRBJ2-3; 11 nucleotides line up with TRBD2. J was trimmed by 3 bases and V by 3 bases; bases with no gene match: 5. Germline CDR1 is SGHAT and CDR2 is FQNNGV. The CDR3 is 16 amino acids.

This clone was seen once. This chain joins TRBV6-2 or TRBV6-3 and TRBJ2-4; D gene uncertain. V was cut by 1 base and J by 8 bases, with 12 bases left in between. The CDR3 has 14 residues. Per the germline V gene, CDR1 is MNHEY and CDR2 is SVGEGT. The CDR3 DNA follows: TGTGCCAGCAGTTACTTTTCGCAGGTCGACATTCAGTACTTC. It codes for CASSYFSQVDIQYF.

There are many counts of this clone. The chain couples TRBV30 to TRBJ1-5, with 8 bases aligning to TRBD1. Looked up from germline, CDR1 is GTSNPN and CDR2 is SVGIG (reference sequence). The CDR3 consists of 15 residues. Unmatched junction bases numbered 10, after V lost 1 base and J lost 8 bases. The CDR3 loop reads CAWSAGGRDLKPQHF. CDR3 coding DNA: TGTGCCTGGAGTGCAGGGGGCCGCGACCTTAAGCCCCAGCATTTT.

The rearrangement uses TRBV5-6 and TRBJ2-3; the match to TRBD1 covers 7 bases. CDR1 and CDR2 from the germline V gene are SGHDT and YYEEEE. The CDR3 totals 19 residues. Trimming cost V 3 bases and J 0 bases; bases outside gene matches: 16. The CDR3 nucleotides read TGTGCCAGCAGCTCGAAGGGGGCCTTTTGGGCGGTAAGCACAGATACGCAGTATTTT. Its translation: CASSSKGAFWAVSTDTQYF.

This clone has only one observation. The chain recombines TRBV19 with TRBJ1-2; D might be TRBD1 (5 bases). CDR1 is LNHDA and CDR2 is SQIVND in the germline V gene (reference sequence). Trimming took off 3 bases at V and 3 bases at J, with 11 bases between the two ends. CDR3 length: 14 amino acids. CDR3 nucleotides: TGTGCCAGTAGTATGGGAGGGGCTGACTATGGCTACACCTTC. Translation: CASSMGGADYGYTF.

The chain joins TRBV7-3 to TRBJ2-1; the D gene is possibly TRBD2 (6 bases). The CDR3 runs to 14 residues. V dropped 6 bases and J dropped 4 bases, with 13 bases sitting between them. Germline CDR1 reads SGHTA; CDR2 reads FQGTGA. CDR3 in amino acids: CASSWPGEYNEQFF. As DNA, the CDR3 is TGTGCCAGCAGTTGGCCGGGAGAGTACAATGAGCAGTTCTTC.

By sample share, this clone is medium-sized. The rearrangement joins TRBV29-1 to TRBJ2-2, with 8 positions matching TRBD2. The J segment lost 7 bases and the V segment lost 7 bases, leaving 2 bases of the junction unmatched. The germline gives CDR1 SQVTM, CDR2 ANQGSEA. The CDR3 sequence is 11 residues long. In DNA form, the CDR3 reads TGCAGCGCGGGGGGGCGCGGGGAGCTGTTTTTT. Residues: CSAGGRGELFF.

This clone is a singleton in its sample. The chain uses TRBV11-3 and TRBJ2-7; 7 nucleotides match TRBD1. The CDR3 length is 14 residues. Trimming removed 2 bases from V and 0 bases from J; junction bases left unmatched: 1. The germline CDR1 and CDR2 sequences are SGHNT and YENEEA. The chain's CDR3 is CASSLQGVSYEQYF. CDR3 bases: TGTGCCAGCAGCTTACAGGGGGTCTCCTACGAGCAGTACTTC.

The genes are TRBV2 and TRBJ2-7; D might be TRBD1 (6 bases). This CDR3 is 13 amino acids long. From germline, CDR1 is SNHLY and CDR2 FYNNEI. V was shortened by 1 base and J by 6 bases, with 10 bases between the two germline ends. The CDR3 DNA reads as TGTGCCAGCAGTGAAGGCAGGGGTCCCGAGCAGTACTTC. As protein: CASSEGRGPEQYF.

The genes are TRBV30 and TRBJ2-5; TRBD1 agrees at 7 bases. Trimming removed 1 base from V and 2 bases from J; junction bases left unmatched: 13. CDR1 is GTSNPN and CDR2 is SVGIG in the germline V gene (reference sequence). The CDR3 covers 17 residues. The DNA for the CDR3 is TGTGCCTGGAGTGGACAGGGACCCTCCAGTTATCAAGAGACCCAGTACTTC. Its translation: CAWSGQGPSSYQETQYF.

The V call is TRBV25-1, the J call TRBJ1-4, with a weak D call TRBD1 (5 bases). Germline assignment: CDR1 MGHDK and CDR2 SYGVNS. V was clipped by 5 bases and J by 0 bases, with 10 bases between them. This CDR3 is built from 15 residues. The chain's CDR3 is CASSLDRTTNEKLFF. For the CDR3, the DNA is TGTGCCAGCAGTTTAGACAGAACAACTAATGAAAAACTGTTTTTT.

This clone was counted between two and nine times. The gene calls are TRBV2 and TRBJ1-2; weak D call: TRBD1 (5 bases). Germline V gene sequence: CDR1 SNHLY, CDR2 FYNNEI. CDR3 length equals 12 residues. The V end lost 8 bases, the J end lost 6 bases, and 13 bases lay between the germline ends. CDR3 region: CASHRGNDGYTF. DNA of the CDR3: TGTGCCAGCCATAGGGGAAATGATGGCTACACCTTC.